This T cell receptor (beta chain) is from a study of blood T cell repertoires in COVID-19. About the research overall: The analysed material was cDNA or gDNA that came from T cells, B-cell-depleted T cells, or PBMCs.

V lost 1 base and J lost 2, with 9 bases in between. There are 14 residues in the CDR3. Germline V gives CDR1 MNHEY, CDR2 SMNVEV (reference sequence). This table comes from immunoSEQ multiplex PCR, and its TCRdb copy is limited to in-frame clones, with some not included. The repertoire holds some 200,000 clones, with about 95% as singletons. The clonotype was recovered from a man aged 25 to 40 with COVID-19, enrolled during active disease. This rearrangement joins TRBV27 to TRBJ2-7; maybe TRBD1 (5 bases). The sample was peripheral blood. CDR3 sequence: CASSLYQGPYEQYF. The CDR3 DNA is TGTGCCAGCAGTTTATACCAGGGTCCCTACGAGCAGTACTTC.